Each of the 8 T cell receptor beta chains below was sequenced from the same sample in a study of cytomegalovirus exposure and HLA in healthy donors (dated by TCRdb to the late 2010s). Library preparation was by the immunoSEQ multiplex PCR assay. A mixture of 60 forward primers for TCR Vbeta segments and 13 reverse primers for TCR Jbeta segments was used in the multiplex PCR. TCRdb's version of the immuneACCESS table is confined to in-frame rearrangements and falls short of the full clone set. An unresolved V gene accounts for under half of the shortfall where checked; the remainder is of unknown origin. The sample table contains approximately 110,000 clones; only one count was recorded for around 73% of them. The ten largest clones represent less than 5% of the sample. Material for sequencing was PBMCs. These receptors were taken from a man aged 60 to 69 in good health and CMV-seropositive.

This sequence joins TRBV4-1 and TRBJ2-5; D is unclear. V lost 5 bases and J 7 bases, leaving 11 bases between the germline ends. This CDR3 spans 12 amino acids. Germline assignment: CDR1 MGHRA and CDR2 YSYEKL. CDR3 sequence (DNA): TGCGCCAGCAGCAGTACCCTCGGGACCCAGTACTTC. Amino acid sequence: CASSSTLGTQYF.

The chain employs TRBV7-9 and TRBJ1-4; TRBD1 aligns across 8 bases. Germline values: CDR1 SEHNR, CDR2 FQNEAQ (reference sequence). V dropped 5 bases and J dropped 7; count of bases not matched to a gene: 9. The CDR3 runs 15 residues. CDR3 region: CASSRRQGLGEKLFF. The CDR3, as DNA: TGTGCCAGCAGCCGCCGACAGGGGCTTGGTGAAAAACTGTTTTTT.

In its sample, this clone was seen once. The chain couples TRBV7-9 to TRBJ1-6; D might be TRBD1 (6 bases). The ends were cut back, 5 bases at V and 7 bases at J, with 24 bases in the middle. This CDR3 region has 18 residues. The germline V gene has CDR1 SEHNR and CDR2 FQNEAQ (reference sequence). CDR3 in DNA: TGTGCCAGCAGCCCCGGACCTCTGACGGACAGTAGGAATTCACCCCTCCACTTT. Amino acids: CASSPGPLTDSRNSPLHF.

DNA for the CDR3: TGTGCCAGCAGTCAAAAAATTTCAGGGGGCACTGAAGCTTTCTTT. It is translated as CASSQKISGGTEAFF. V usage is TRBV6-6 and J usage is TRBJ1-1, with TRBD1 matching 7 bases. The CDR3 has 15 amino acids. CDR1 is MNHNY and CDR2 is SVGAGI in the germline V gene (reference sequence). V was pared by 5 bases and J by 4 bases, with 10 bases of the junction left unmatched.

J is TRBJ1-3 and V is TRBV18; no firm D call. CDR3 length: 16 amino acids. Germline-derived CDR1 and CDR2 are KGHSH and LQKENI. The V end lost 0 bases, the J end lost 1 base, and 10 bases lay between the germline ends. CDR3 protein: CASSPPAQLSGNTIYF. The CDR3, as DNA: TGTGCCAGCTCACCACCAGCACAGCTTTCTGGAAACACCATATATTTT.

The V call is TRBV5-1, the J call TRBJ2-1; TRBD2 might be the D (6 bases). The CDR3 runs to 13 residues. V was clipped by 3 bases and J by 9 bases, with 13 bases between them. Germline assignment: CDR1 SGHRS and CDR2 YFSETQ. CDR3 sequence reads: CASSSEGLGEQFF. For the CDR3, the DNA is TGCGCCAGCAGCTCGGAGGGGCTTGGTGAGCAGTTCTTC.

The chain uses TRBV6-1 and TRBJ2-7; maybe TRBD1 (7 bases). Germline-derived CDR1 and CDR2 are MNHNS and SASEGT. CDR3 length: 16 residues. Trimming pared 4 bases from V and 3 bases from J, leaving 19 bases between. CDR3 in DNA: TGTGCCAGCAGTGGCAGTGGAGGGGGCGAACTCTACGAGCAGTACTTC. Translation: CASSGSGGGELYEQYF.

The V and J genes are TRBV28 and TRBJ2-7; D is unclear. Germline V CDR1 and CDR2: MDHEN, SYDVKM. Trimming stripped 6 bases from V and 5 bases from J, with 17 bases between. The CDR3 runs to 14 residues. CDR3 nucleotide sequence: TGTGCCAGCAGCGTTCTTCCTCAAGCCCACGAGCAGTACTTC. The encoded protein is CASSVLPQAHEQYF.